This TCR beta chain was profiled in a study of blood T cell repertoires in COVID-19. Study-wide context: From the United States, Italy and Spain came samples of acute and convalescent COVID-19. From T cells, B-cell-depleted T cells, or PBMCs came the material, which was cDNA or gDNA.

Researchers sorted participants into cohorts using their self-reported clinical history. As handled by the study authors: Amplification of reference gene primers provided the estimated nucleated cell counts. Assay: immunoSEQ multiplex PCR; the TCRdb copy retains only in-frame clones and omits some. The V and J calls and the clone size are those of that table, but D and trimming were determined from the DNA. The sample has a few hundred thousand clones, around 90% seen once. Regarding this clone: One junction end does not reproduce the germline sequence, and a read error may be involved.

Per germline, CDR1 SGHTS and CDR2 YDEGEE. The CDR3 has 14 residues. This sequence originates from a woman aged 25-40 years who had recovered from COVID-19. J is TRBJ2-7 and V is TRBV5-8, with 10 positions matching TRBD1. The sequencing input was PBMCs or T cells enriched from blood (not recorded which). CDR3: CASCLDRGRFEQYF. As DNA, the CDR3 is TGTGCCAGCTGCTTAGACAGGGGGCGGTTCGAGCAGTACTTC.